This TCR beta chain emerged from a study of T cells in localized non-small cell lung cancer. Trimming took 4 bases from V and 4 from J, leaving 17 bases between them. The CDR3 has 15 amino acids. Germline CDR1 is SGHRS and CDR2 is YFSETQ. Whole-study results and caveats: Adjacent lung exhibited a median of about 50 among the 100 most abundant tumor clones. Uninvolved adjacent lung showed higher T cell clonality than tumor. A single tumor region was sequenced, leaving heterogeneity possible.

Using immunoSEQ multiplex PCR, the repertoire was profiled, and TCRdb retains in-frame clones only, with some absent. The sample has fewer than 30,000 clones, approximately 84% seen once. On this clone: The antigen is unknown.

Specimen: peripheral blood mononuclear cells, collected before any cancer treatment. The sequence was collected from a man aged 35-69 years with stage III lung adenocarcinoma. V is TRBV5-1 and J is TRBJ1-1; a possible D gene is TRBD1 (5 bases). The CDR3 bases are TGCGCCAGCAGCGGAGGGACCTACCCTGGCACTGAAGCTTTCTTT. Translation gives CASSGGTYPGTEAFF.